This T cell receptor beta chain appears in the sequencing data of a study of shared clonotypes between healthy human individuals. Regarding the study as a whole: Shared clonotypes across all four donors exceeded non-shared ones in generation probability.

Sequencing used immunoSEQ multiplex PCR; TCRdb keeps in-frame clones, though not all of them. The sample records around 2.1 million clones, approximately 96% being singletons. On this clone itself: The antigen is unknown.

The CDR3 contains 14 residues. Per the germline V gene, CDR1 is SGHNT and CDR2 is YYREEE (reference sequence). Germline trimming cut 3 bases from V and 0 bases from J; bases unmatched to any gene: 2. The chain employs TRBV5-4 and TRBJ1-2; TRBD1 matches 7 bases. The receptor was isolated from a man between 18 and 35 years old in good health. Source material: naive CD4+ T cells sorted from blood. Indicated subset: CD45RA+ positively selected. The CDR3 spells CASSSDRTNYGYTF. The CDR3 bases are TGTGCCAGCAGCTCGGACAGGACTAACTATGGCTACACCTTC.